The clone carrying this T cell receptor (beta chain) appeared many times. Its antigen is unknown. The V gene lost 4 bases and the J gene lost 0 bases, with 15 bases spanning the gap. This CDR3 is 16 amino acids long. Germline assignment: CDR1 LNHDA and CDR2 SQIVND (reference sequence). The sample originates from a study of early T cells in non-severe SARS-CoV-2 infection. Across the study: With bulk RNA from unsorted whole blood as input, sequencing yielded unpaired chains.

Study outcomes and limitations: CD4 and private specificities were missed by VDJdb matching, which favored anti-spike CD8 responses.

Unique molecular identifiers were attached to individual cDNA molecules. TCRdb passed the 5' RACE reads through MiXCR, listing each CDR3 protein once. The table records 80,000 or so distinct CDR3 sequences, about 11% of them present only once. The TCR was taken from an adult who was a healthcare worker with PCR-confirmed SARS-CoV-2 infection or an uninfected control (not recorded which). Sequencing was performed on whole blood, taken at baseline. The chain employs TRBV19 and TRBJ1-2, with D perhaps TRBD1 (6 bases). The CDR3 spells CASSTGTGIPNYGYTF. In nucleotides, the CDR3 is TGTGCCAGTAGTACGGGAACAGGGATCCCTAACTATGGCTACACCTTC.